Following are 16 T cell receptor beta chains from one sample sequenced in a study of T-cell memory formation after mild COVID-19. TCRdb redid the calling of the 5' RACE reads with MiXCR, one entry per CDR3 protein. Among hundreds of thousands of distinct CDR3 sequences, around 17% were seen once, and the ten largest hold more than 10%. Sequencing used PBMCs or a T cell subset sorted from them (not recorded which). These receptors all come from an adult woman who had mild COVID-19 (a few samples of this study predate the infection). Cell type and time point are not known.

This clonotype was found a few times. The chain carries TRBV5-1 and TRBJ1-2; TRBD1 is a possible D gene (5 bases). The germline V gene encodes CDR1 SGHRS and CDR2 YFSETQ. The CDR3 contains 13 residues. With 0 bases removed from V and 7 bases from J, the gap between germline ends came to 10 bases. CDR3 sequence: CASSLDRSGGYTF. The CDR3 region has the DNA TGCGCCAGCAGCTTGGACAGGTCTGGTGGCTACACCTTC.

This clonotype occurred a few times. The rearrangement joins TRBV20-1 to TRBJ2-7, with 10 bases aligning to TRBD2. Germline-derived CDR1 and CDR2 are DFQATT and SNEGSKA (reference sequence). The CDR3 contains 14 residues. The V gene end was trimmed by 5 bases and the J gene end by 6 bases; junction bases not matched to a gene: 10. CDR3 region: CSAQSGRDYGEQYF. CDR3 in DNA: TGCAGTGCTCAAAGCGGGAGGGACTACGGCGAGCAGTACTTC.

The V call is TRBV2, the J call TRBJ2-7, with 7 bases matching TRBD1. From germline, CDR1 is SNHLY and CDR2 FYNNEI. The CDR3 runs to 14 residues. V was clipped by 7 bases and J by 4 bases; unmatched bases: 10. In nucleotides, the CDR3 is TGTGCCAGCAACCGGGACAGCGCCGGTTACGAGCAGTACTTC. Translated, it gives CASNRDSAGYEQYF.

This chain connects TRBV5-1 to TRBJ1-2; weak D call: TRBD1 (6 bases). Looked up from germline, CDR1 is SGHRS and CDR2 is YFSETQ. The CDR3 totals 15 residues. Trimming removed 0 bases from V and 4 bases from J, with 13 bases in between. The CDR3 loop reads CASSLAQGGSYGYTF. The CDR3 DNA follows: TGCGCCAGCAGCTTGGCACAGGGAGGAAGCTATGGCTACACCTTC.

The gene calls are TRBV24-1 and TRBJ2-1, with 11 nucleotides matching TRBD2. Germline assignment: CDR1 KGHDR and CDR2 SFDVKD. The CDR3 length is 18 residues. Germline trimming cut 7 bases from V and 1 base from J; bases unmatched to any gene: 11. The CDR3 reads CATSKTSGNILSYNEQFF. The DNA for the CDR3 is TGTGCCACCAGCAAGACTAGCGGGAACATTCTTTCCTACAATGAGCAGTTCTTC.

This clonotype occurred many times. The rearrangement uses TRBV7-9 and TRBJ1-2; D is possibly TRBD1 (6 bases). The germline V and J ends were trimmed by 4 bases and 2 bases, with 11 bases remaining between them. The CDR3 has 14 residues. Germline CDR1 and CDR2: SEHNR and FQNEAQ (reference sequence). The CDR3 region has the DNA TGTGCCAGCAGCTCCCTACAGGGCAACTATGGCTACACCTTC. Protein sequence: CASSSLQGNYGYTF.

The chain links TRBV15 to TRBJ2-7; weak D call: TRBD2 (7 bases). This CDR3 region has 15 residues. Trimming took 3 bases from V and 2 from J, leaving 14 bases between them. Germline CDR1 and CDR2: LNHNV and YYDKDF (reference sequence). The CDR3 DNA reads TGTGCCACCAGCAGCGGGGGGCGGACGACCTACGAGCAGTACTTC. As protein: CATSSGGRTTYEQYF.

This clonotype has only a few counts. The genes are TRBV3-1 and TRBJ2-7; 9 bases are shared with TRBD2. Per the germline V gene, CDR1 is LGHDT and CDR2 is YNNKEL (reference sequence). The CDR3 covers 15 residues. Losses at the gene ends were 4 bases for V and 3 bases for J; bases not matched to a gene: 7. The CDR3 sequence: CASSPRLAAHYEQYF. Written as DNA, the CDR3 is TGTGCCAGCAGCCCACGACTAGCGGCTCACTACGAGCAGTACTTC.

V and J are TRBV5-1 and TRBJ2-5; D ambiguous. The CDR3 length is 14 residues. Trimming left V 6 bases short and J 1 base short, with 13 bases between. Germline V CDR1 and CDR2: SGHRS, YFSETQ. The CDR3 loop reads CASNQGGPQETQYF. CDR3 DNA sequence: TGCGCCAGCAACCAAGGTGGACCCCAAGAGACCCAGTACTTC.

The genes are TRBV7-9 and TRBJ2-2, with D possibly matching TRBD1 (5 bases). The CDR3 runs to 13 residues. Germline assignment: CDR1 SEHNR and CDR2 FQNEAQ (reference sequence). CDR3 in amino acids: CAPRAMNTGELFF. CDR3 DNA sequence: TGTGCTCCCAGGGCGATGAACACCGGGGAGCTGTTTTTT.

The sample holds many counts of this clonotype. This chain joins TRBV20-1 and TRBJ2-7, with TRBD2 matching over 8 bases. Germline lookup yields CDR1 DFQATT and CDR2 SNEGSKA (reference sequence). CDR3 length: 14 amino acids. Losses at the gene ends were 5 bases for V and 0 bases for J; bases not matched to a gene: 6. This CDR3 is CSAYRGGYSYEQYF. The CDR3 DNA follows: TGCAGTGCTTATCGGGGGGGGTACTCCTACGAGCAGTACTTC.

The V and J genes are TRBV29-1 and TRBJ2-2; D may be TRBD1 or TRBD2 (6 bases each). In germline, CDR1 is SQVTM, CDR2 ANQGSEA. This CDR3 has 13 amino acids. The V end lost 7 bases, the J end lost 6 bases, and 15 bases lay between the germline ends. Written as DNA, the CDR3 is TGCAGCGCGAGGGGGGAGGTAGCCGGGGAGCTGTTTTTT. Its translation: CSARGEVAGELFF.

This clonotype was recorded many times. The chain uses TRBV18 and TRBJ2-2; D ambiguous. The CDR3 covers 13 residues. From germline, CDR1 is KGHSH and CDR2 LQKENI. Trimming stripped 5 bases from V and 0 bases from J, with 4 bases between. CDR3 protein: CASSFANTGELFF. The CDR3 nucleotides are TGTGCCAGCTCATTCGCGAACACCGGGGAGCTGTTTTTT.

The rearrangement links TRBV11-2 to TRBJ2-5; the D gene could be TRBD1 or TRBD2 (7 bases each). Per the germline V gene, CDR1 is SGHAT and CDR2 is FQNNGV. The CDR3 contains 14 residues. V lost 4 bases to trimming and J lost 4 bases, with 13 bases between them. CDR3 residues: CASSYAGGGETQYF. The CDR3 DNA reads as TGTGCCAGCAGCTACGCAGGGGGGGGAGAGACCCAGTACTTC.

The rearrangement uses TRBV3-1 and TRBJ1-1; D may be TRBD1 (5 bases). This CDR3 is built from 12 residues. CDR1 LGHDT and CDR2 YNNKEL come from the germline V gene (reference sequence). V was clipped by 10 bases and J by 1 base, with 10 bases between them. The CDR3 nucleotides are TGTGCCACCCGGAGGGGGAACACTGAAGCTTTCTTT. Amino acid sequence: CATRRGNTEAFF.

The J gene is TRBJ2-7, the V gene TRBV6-2 or TRBV6-3, with TRBD2 matching 11 bases. Germline V CDR1 and CDR2: MNHEY, SVGEGT. The CDR3 runs to 17 residues. J gave up 5 bases and V 4 bases, and 13 bases lay outside the gene matches. This CDR3 is CASSFDNLGTSGDEQYF. In nucleotides, the CDR3 is TGTGCCAGCAGTTTCGACAACCTCGGGACTAGCGGAGACGAGCAGTACTTC.